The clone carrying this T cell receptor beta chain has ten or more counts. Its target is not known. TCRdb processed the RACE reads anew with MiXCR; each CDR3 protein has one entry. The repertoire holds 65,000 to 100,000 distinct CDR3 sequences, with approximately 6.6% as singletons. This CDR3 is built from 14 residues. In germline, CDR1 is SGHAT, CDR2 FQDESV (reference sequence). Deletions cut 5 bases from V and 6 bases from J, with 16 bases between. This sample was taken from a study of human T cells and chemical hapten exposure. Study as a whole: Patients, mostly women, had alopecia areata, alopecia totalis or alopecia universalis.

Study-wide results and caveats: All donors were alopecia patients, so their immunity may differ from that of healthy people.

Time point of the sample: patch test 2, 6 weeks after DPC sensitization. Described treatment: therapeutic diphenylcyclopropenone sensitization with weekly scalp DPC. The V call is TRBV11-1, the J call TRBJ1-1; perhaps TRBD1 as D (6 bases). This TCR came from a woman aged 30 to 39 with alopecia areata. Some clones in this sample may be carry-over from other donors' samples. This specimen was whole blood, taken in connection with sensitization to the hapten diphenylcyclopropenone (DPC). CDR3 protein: CASSPGRGRAEAFF. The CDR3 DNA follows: TGTGCCAGCAGCCCAGGGCGGGGGCGGGCTGAAGCTTTCTTT.